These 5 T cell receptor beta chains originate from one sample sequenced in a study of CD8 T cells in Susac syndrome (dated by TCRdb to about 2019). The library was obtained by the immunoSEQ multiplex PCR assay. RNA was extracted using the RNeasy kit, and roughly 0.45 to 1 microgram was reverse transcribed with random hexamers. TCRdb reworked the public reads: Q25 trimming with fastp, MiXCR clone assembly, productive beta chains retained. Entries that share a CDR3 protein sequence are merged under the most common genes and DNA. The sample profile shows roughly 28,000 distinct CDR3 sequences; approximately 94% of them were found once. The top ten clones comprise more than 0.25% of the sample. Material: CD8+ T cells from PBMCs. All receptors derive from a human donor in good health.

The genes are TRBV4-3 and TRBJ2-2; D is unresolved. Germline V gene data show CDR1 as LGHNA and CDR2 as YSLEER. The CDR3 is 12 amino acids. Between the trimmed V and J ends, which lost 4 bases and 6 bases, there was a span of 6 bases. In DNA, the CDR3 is TGCGCCAGCAGCCTCCTACCCGGGGAGCTGTTTTTT. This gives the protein CASSLLPGELFF.

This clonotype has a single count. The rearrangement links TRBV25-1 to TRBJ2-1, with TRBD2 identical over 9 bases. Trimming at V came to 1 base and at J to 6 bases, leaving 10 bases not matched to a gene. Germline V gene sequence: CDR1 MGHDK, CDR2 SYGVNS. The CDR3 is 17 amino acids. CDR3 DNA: TGTGCCAGCAGTGAATTGGGCGGGGGGGCCACCCTCAATGAGCAGTTCTTC. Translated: CASSELGGGATLNEQFF.

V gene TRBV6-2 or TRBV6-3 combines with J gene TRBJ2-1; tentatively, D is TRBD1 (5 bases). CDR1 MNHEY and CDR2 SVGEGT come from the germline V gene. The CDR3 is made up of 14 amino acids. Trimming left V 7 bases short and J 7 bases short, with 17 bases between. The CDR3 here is CASTTKGSYNEQFF. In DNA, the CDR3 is TGTGCCAGCACAACAAAGGGGTCGTATAATGAGCAGTTCTTC.

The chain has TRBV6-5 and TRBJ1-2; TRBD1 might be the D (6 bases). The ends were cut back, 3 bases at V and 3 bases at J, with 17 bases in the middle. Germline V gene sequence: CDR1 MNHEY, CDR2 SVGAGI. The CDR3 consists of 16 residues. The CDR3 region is CASSYTQGVMDYGYTF. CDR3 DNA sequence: TGTGCCAGCAGTTATACACAGGGAGTAATGGACTATGGCTACACCTTC.

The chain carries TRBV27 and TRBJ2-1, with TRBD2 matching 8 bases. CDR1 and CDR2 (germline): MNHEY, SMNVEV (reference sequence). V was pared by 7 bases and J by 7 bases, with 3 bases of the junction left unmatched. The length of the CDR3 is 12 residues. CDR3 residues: CASTAGGNEQFF. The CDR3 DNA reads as TGTGCCAGCACGGCGGGGGGAAATGAGCAGTTCTTC.